The clone carrying this T cell receptor (beta chain) was seen a few times. One junction end disagrees with the germline gene, perhaps due to a read error. The data belong to a study of cytomegalovirus exposure and HLA in healthy donors. This CDR3 comprises 15 residues. Per the germline V gene, CDR1 is SGHAT and CDR2 is FQNNGV. The PCR had 60 Vbeta and 13 Jbeta primers. The repertoire was sequenced with immunoSEQ multiplex PCR; TCRdb's copy has only in-frame clones and lacks some. This table holds some 160,000 clones, around 73% found once. Specimen: PBMCs. The clonotype comes from a male donor in good health and CMV-seronegative. The chain carries TRBV11-2 and TRBJ1-3, with D perhaps matching TRBD1 (6 bases). The CDR3 region has the DNA TGTGCCAGCACCTTAGGGGGGGGCTCTGGAAACACCATATATTTT. Encoded protein: CASTLGGGSGNTIYF. Full variable domain (remainder filled in from reference TRBV11-2 and TRBJ1-3): EAGVAQSPRYKIIEKRQSVAFWCNPISGHATLYWYQQILGQGPKLLIQFQNNGVVDDSQLPKDRFSAERLKGVDSTLKIQPAKLEDSAVYLCASTLGGGSGNTIYFGEGSWLTVV.